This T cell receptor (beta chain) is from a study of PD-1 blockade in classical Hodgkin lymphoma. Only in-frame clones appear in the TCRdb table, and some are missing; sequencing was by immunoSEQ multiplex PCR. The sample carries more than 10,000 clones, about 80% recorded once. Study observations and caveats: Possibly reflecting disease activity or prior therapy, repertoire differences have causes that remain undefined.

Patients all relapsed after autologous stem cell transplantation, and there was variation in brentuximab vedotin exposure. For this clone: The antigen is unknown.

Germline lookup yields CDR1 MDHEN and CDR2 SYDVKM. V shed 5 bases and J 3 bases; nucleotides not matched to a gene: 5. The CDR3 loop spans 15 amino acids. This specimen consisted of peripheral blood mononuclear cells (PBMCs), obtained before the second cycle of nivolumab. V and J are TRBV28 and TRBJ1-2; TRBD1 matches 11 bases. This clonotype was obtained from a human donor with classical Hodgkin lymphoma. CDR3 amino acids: CASSTRDRGDYGYTF. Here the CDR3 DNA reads TGTGCCAGCAGTACTCGGGACAGGGGGGACTATGGCTACACCTTC.